Presented here are 18 T cell receptor beta chains from one specimen sequenced in a study of T cell changes during pregnancy in multiple sclerosis. Assay used: immunoSEQ multiplex PCR; TCRdb lists only in-frame clones, some missing. The repertoire holds 55,000 to 65,000 clones, with 93% as singletons. Sample: peripheral blood, taken after pregnancy. The receptors shown here come from a female donor with multiple sclerosis, enrolled in a pregnancy study.

DNA of the CDR3: TGTGCCAGCATCGAGTCTAGGGGGACAGATACGCAGTATTTT. Protein product: CASIESRGTDTQYF. The genes are TRBV28 and TRBJ2-3, with D possibly TRBD1 on 6 matching bases. The CDR3 consists of 14 residues. V was shortened by 7 bases and J by 3 bases, with 14 bases between the two germline ends. CDR1 is MDHEN and CDR2 is SYDVKM in the germline V gene. The variable domain in full, with the rest retrieved from reference TRBV28 and TRBJ2-3, is DVKVTQSSRYLVKRTGEKVFLECVQDMDHENMFWYRQDPGLGLRLIYFSYDVKMKEKGDIPEGYSVSREKKERFSLILESASTNQTSMYLCASIESRGTDTQYFGPGTRLTVL.

This clone was picked up one time. V usage is TRBV4-3 and J usage is TRBJ2-3, with TRBD2 identical over 8 bases. This CDR3 has 16 amino acids. V lost 3 bases to trimming and J lost 4 bases; unmatched junction nucleotides: 9. Germline V gives CDR1 LGHNA, CDR2 YSLEER. CDR3 sequence reads: CASSQASGSGSDTQYF. The DNA of the CDR3 is TGCGCCAGCAGCCAGGCGAGCGGGAGTGGGTCAGATACGCAGTATTTT.

This clone was seen only a few times. V gene TRBV27 combines with J gene TRBJ1-3, with 7 bases aligning to TRBD1. The CDR3 has 15 amino acids. Germline CDR1 is MNHEY and CDR2 is SMNVEV (reference sequence). Trimming cost V 2 bases and J 4 bases; bases outside gene matches: 5. CDR3: CASSLTQGRGNTIYF. The CDR3 region has the DNA TGTGCCAGCAGTTTAACACAGGGGCGGGGAAACACCATATATTTT.

The CDR3 DNA follows: TGTGCCAGTGCGCGGGATACGCAGTATTTT. Translated: CASARDTQYF. The V gene is TRBV25-1, the J gene TRBJ2-3; D is unresolved. Germline V gives CDR1 MGHDK, CDR2 SYGVNS. The CDR3 is 10 residues long. Trimming took off 9 bases at V and 6 bases at J, with 7 bases between the two ends.

This clone was picked up one time. The CDR3 sequence: CASSFGVRPNEQFF. CDR3 DNA: TGTGCCAGCAGTTTCGGGGTCAGACCCAATGAGCAGTTCTTC. This sequence joins TRBV27 and TRBJ2-1; perhaps TRBD2 as D (5 bases). Germline V gene data show CDR1 as MNHEY and CDR2 as SMNVEV (reference sequence). The CDR3 sequence is 14 residues long. The ends were cut back, 3 bases at V and 6 bases at J, with 12 bases in the middle.

This clone was counted once. The chain carries TRBV28 and TRBJ1-2, with 7 bases identical to TRBD1. Unmatched junction bases numbered 11, after V lost 5 bases and J lost 8 bases. Germline V lookup: CDR1 MDHEN, CDR2 SYDVKM. This CDR3 is 14 amino acids long. CDR3 sequence reads: CASSALYRGGGYTF. The CDR3, as DNA: TGTGCCAGCAGTGCACTATACAGGGGTGGAGGCTACACCTTC.

This chain links TRBV7-9 with TRBJ1-2, with TRBD1 matching over 10 bases. Germline trimming cut 0 bases from V and 8 bases from J; bases unmatched to any gene: 12. The germline CDR1 and CDR2 sequences are SEHNR and FQNEAQ (reference sequence). The CDR3 consists of 17 residues. Here the CDR3 DNA reads TGTGCCAGCAGCTTAGCTTTATCCGGGACAGGGGTTCGGGGCTACACCTTC. Translating gives CASSLALSGTGVRGYTF. Full variable domain (remainder filled in from reference TRBV7-9 and TRBJ1-2): DTGVSQNPRHKITKRGQNVTFRCDPISEHNRLYWYRQTLGQGPEFLTYFQNEAQLEKSRLLSDRFSAERPKGSFSTLEIQRTEQGDSAMYLCASSLALSGTGVRGYTFGSGTRLTVV.

This clone showed up just a few times. The chain joins TRBV5-1 to TRBJ1-5; 7 nucleotides agree with TRBD1. Trimming cost V 1 base and J 4 bases; bases outside gene matches: 11. CDR1 and CDR2 from the germline V gene are SGHRS and YFSETQ. The CDR3 has 17 amino acids. The chain's CDR3 is CASSLHQIQGWNQPQHF. The CDR3 bases are TGCGCCAGCAGCTTGCACCAAATACAGGGGTGGAATCAGCCCCAGCATTTT.

The CDR3 DNA reads as TGCGCCAGCAGCCGAGATAGCCGCGCAGATACGCAGTATTTT. This gives the protein CASSRDSRADTQYF. V is TRBV4-3 and J is TRBJ2-3; D gene ambiguous. The CDR3 covers 14 residues. The germline gives CDR1 LGHNA, CDR2 YSLEER. Trimming took off 4 bases at V and 4 bases at J, with 12 bases between the two ends.

The chain carries TRBV27 and TRBJ2-5; D not certain. The CDR3 covers 12 residues. Trimming cost V 6 bases and J 4 bases, with 9 bases left between them. The germline CDR1 and CDR2 sequences are MNHEY and SMNVEV (reference sequence). The chain's CDR3 is CASRKLGETQYF. The CDR3 nucleotides read TGTGCCAGCAGGAAACTCGGAGAGACCCAGTACTTC.

The V gene is TRBV5-1, the J gene TRBJ1-4, with 10 positions matching TRBD1. Germline-derived CDR1 and CDR2 are SGHRS and YFSETQ. V was pared by 0 bases and J by 7 bases, with 3 bases of the junction left unmatched. CDR3 length: 15 residues. The CDR3 loop is CASSLVGTGVEKLFF. CDR3 bases: TGCGCCAGCAGCTTGGTGGGGACAGGGGTTGAAAAACTGTTTTTT.

V usage is TRBV5-6 and J usage is TRBJ1-1; TRBD1 is a possible D gene (5 bases). The V and J ends lost 2 bases and 0 bases respectively, with 11 bases between them. The CDR3 length is 15 residues. The germline V gene has CDR1 SGHDT and CDR2 YYEEEE. Here the CDR3 DNA reads TGTGCCAGCAGCTTACTGGAGGGGATGAACACTGAAGCTTTCTTT. Protein product: CASSLLEGMNTEAFF.

This sequence joins TRBV6-1 and TRBJ2-2; a weak D match, TRBD1 (5 bases). V was pared by 2 bases and J by 2 bases, with 9 bases between. The CDR3 covers 15 residues. Germline CDR1 is MNHNS and CDR2 is SASEGT. DNA of the CDR3: TGTGCCAGCAGTGAATACCAGGGAAACACCGGGGAGCTGTTTTTT. Protein product: CASSEYQGNTGELFF.

On this clone itself: Sequence at one end of the junction differs from germline and may be a read error. The rearrangement joins TRBV28 to TRBJ1-2, with 7 nucleotides matching TRBD1. This CDR3 comprises 14 residues. Germline V CDR1 and CDR2: MDHEN, SYDVKM. This CDR3 reads CASRSGTATYGYTF. CDR3 sequence (DNA): TGTGCCAGCAGGTCCGGGACAGCTACTTATGGCTACACTTTC.

The chain uses TRBV19 and TRBJ2-2; TRBD1 matches 8 bases. The V gene's germline CDR1 is LNHDA and CDR2 SQIVND (reference sequence). V dropped 6 bases and J dropped 7; count of bases not matched to a gene: 10. The CDR3 consists of 15 residues. The CDR3 here is CASSQWTGSGGELFF. DNA of the CDR3: TGTGCCAGTAGCCAGTGGACAGGGTCGGGCGGGGAGCTGTTTTTT. Combining the CDR3 with reference TRBV19 and TRBJ2-2 gives the whole variable domain DGGITQSPKYLFRKEGQNVTLSCEQNLNHDAMYWYRQDPGQGLRLIYYSQIVNDFQKGDIAEGYSVSREKKESFPLTVTSAQKNPTAFYLCASSQWTGSGGELFFGEGSRLTVL.

The rearrangement joins TRBV5-4 to TRBJ2-2, with D hard to call. This CDR3 is 14 amino acids long. The germline V and J ends were trimmed by 2 bases and 4 bases, with 9 bases remaining between them. Germline-derived CDR1 and CDR2 are SGHNT and YYREEE (reference sequence). DNA for the CDR3: TGTGCCAGCAGCTTTGACCGACTCACCGGGGAGCTGTTTTTT. Amino acid sequence: CASSFDRLTGELFF.

This clone has only a few counts. The rearrangement uses TRBV7-8 and TRBJ1-2, with TRBD1 matching over 10 bases. The junction had 6 bases not matched to a gene; V was cut back by 5 bases and J by 3 bases. The germline V gene has CDR1 SGHVS and CDR2 FQNEAQ. The CDR3 has 15 amino acids. The CDR3 loop is CASSERDRGDYGYTF. The CDR3 nucleotides read TGTGCCAGCAGCGAAAGGGACAGGGGAGACTATGGCTACACCTTC.

This clone was seen only once. The rearrangement uses TRBV28 and TRBJ1-2, with 10 bases lining up with TRBD1. V lost 5 bases to trimming and J lost 4 bases; unmatched junction nucleotides: 7. This CDR3 is built from 15 residues. Looked up from germline, CDR1 is MDHEN and CDR2 is SYDVKM. CDR3 region: CASSPPGQGTYGYTF. Written as DNA, the CDR3 is TGTGCCAGCAGTCCTCCGGGACAGGGGACCTATGGCTACACCTTC.